Listed below are T cell receptor beta chains from one sample, sequenced in a study of shared clonotypes between healthy human individuals. TCRdb keeps only in-frame clones here, not all; method: immunoSEQ multiplex PCR. Of about 770,000 clones listed, over 55% are singletons. Sequences were obtained from memory CD4+ T cells sorted from blood. All receptors derive from a woman in her twenties or thirties in good health. The CDR3 runs from the conserved cysteine through the conserved F or W. The D gene is left open where the match is weak. Rows may omit the clone size; those that give it use once, few, many or a size class.

- | TRBJ2-5 | few | TRBV28 | 13 | TGTGCCGCAGAGGGGGACCTTGGAGAGACCCAGTACTTC | CAAEGDLGETQYF
- | TRBJ2-3 | - | TRBV7-3 | 13 | TGTGCCAGCAGCGCCCTGGGCACAGATACGCAGTATTTT | CASSALGTDTQYF
TRBD2 | TRBJ2-3 | - | TRBV29-1 | 13 | TGCAGCGGCGGGAGGGGGGGCACAGATACGCAGTATTTT | CSGGRGGTDTQYF
TRBD2 | TRBJ2-5 | - | TRBV4-1 | 20 | TGCGCCAGCAGCCCAGAACACCTGGGGGTGACTAGCGGGAGTCTAGAGACCCAGTACTTC | CASSPEHLGVTSGSLETQYF
TRBD1 | TRBJ1-2 | - | TRBV19 | 12 | TGTGCCAGTAGAACAGGGGGCGTTGGCTACACCTTC | CASRTGGVGYTF
- | TRBJ2-3 | - | TRBV6-5 | 14 | TGTGCCAGCCGAACCGGGGGTAGAACAGATACGCAGTATTTT | CASRTGGRTDTQYF
- | TRBJ2-1 | - | TRBV25-1 | 12 | TGTGCCAGCAGTGAGGAGGTCAATGAGCAGTTCTTC | CASSEEVNEQFF
TRBD2 | TRBJ2-7 | - | TRBV11-2 | 15 | TGTGCCAGCAGTCTAGCGGGAACAAGCTCCTACGAGCAGTACTTC | CASSLAGTSSYEQYF
- | TRBJ2-3 | - | TRBV11-2 | 14 | TGTGCCAGCAGCCTAGGACGGGAAGGTGATACGCAGTATTTT | CASSLGREGDTQYF
TRBD2 | TRBJ2-5 | - | TRBV5-4 | 16 | TGTGCCAGCAGCTTGGTCGGACTAGCGGGATTGAAGACCCAGTACTTC | CASSLVGLAGLKTQYF
TRBD1 | TRBJ1-4 | - | TRBV19 | 17 | TGTGCCAGTAGTATCACGGGGCTAAACAGGGGGCAAGAAAAACTGTTTTTT | CASSITGLNRGQEKLFF
- | TRBJ1-4 | - | TRBV5-1 | 14 | TGCGCCAGCAGCTCTAGTGCAACTAATGAAAAACTGTTTTTT | CASSSSATNEKLFF
- | TRBJ2-7 | - | TRBV6-4 | 15 | TGTGCCAGCAGTGCCGACGCGACAGGTCGTAACGAGCAGTACTTC | CASSADATGRNEQYF
TRBD2 | TRBJ2-7 | - | TRBV6-1 | 15 | TGTGCCAGCAGTGGACTAGCGGGAGACCGCTACGAGCAGTACTTC | CASSGLAGDRYEQYF
TRBD1 | TRBJ1-6 | - | TRBV29-1 | 14 | TGCAGCGTACAGGGACAGGGGTTGAATTCACCCCTCCACTTT | CSVQGQGLNSPLHF
- | TRBJ2-7 | - | TRBV19 | 17 | TGTGCCAGTAGTATTAGAGGCGGCACCCGGTTGCCCTACGAGCAGTACTTC | CASSIRGGTRLPYEQYF
- | TRBJ2-7 | few | TRBV28 | 14 | TGTGCCAGCAGTCGGGGACTGAGATTAAACGAGCAGTACTTC | CASSRGLRLNEQYF
TRBD1 | TRBJ1-2 | - | TRBV6-5 | 13 | TGTGCCAGCAGTGGGACAGGGGACTATGGCTACACCTTC | CASSGTGDYGYTF
TRBD1 | TRBJ2-1 | - | TRBV28 | 13 | TGTGCCAGCAGTAAGGGACAGGGGGGTGAGCAGTTCTTC | CASSKGQGGEQFF
- | TRBJ1-1 | - | TRBV7-2 | 13 | TGTGCCAGCAGCTTAGGGGGGGCGCGCGAAGCTTTCTTT | CASSLGGAREAFF
- | TRBJ2-1 | few | TRBV6-5 | 15 | TGTGCCAGCAGCCCCCCCGGACCCCGCTACAATGAGCAGTTCTTC | CASSPPGPRYNEQFF
- | TRBJ2-5 | - | TRBV10-2 | 15 | TGCGCCAGCAGTGAAAGGTTGCAGGCGCGAGAGACCCAGTACTTC | CASSERLQARETQYF
- | TRBJ2-2 | - | TRBV5-1 | 14 | TGCGCCAGCAGCTTTGGCGGCGCCGACGGGGAGCTGTTTTTT | CASSFGGADGELFF
- | TRBJ2-3 | many | TRBV5-1 | 15 | TGCGCCAGCAGCTTACTAGCACGCGGCACAGATACGCAGTATTTT | CASSLLARGTDTQYF
- | TRBJ2-1 | - | TRBV21-1 | 15 | TGTGCCAGCAGTGGAGCGTGGGGGCCCAACAATGAGCAGTTCTTC | CASSGAWGPNNEQFF
- | TRBJ2-1 | - | TRBV27 | 13 | TGTGCCAGCAGGGGTCAGGGAGTGAATGAGCAGTTCTTC | CASRGQGVNEQFF
- | TRBJ2-7 | - | TRBV27 | 15 | TGTGCCAGCACCCCTCTGGGTGGGGGGCGCCACGAGCAGTACTTC | CASTPLGGGRHEQYF
TRBD2 | TRBJ2-7 | - | TRBV28 | 15 | TGTGCCAGCAGTCAGGGGACTAGCGGTACCTACGAGCAGTACTTC | CASSQGTSGTYEQYF
- | TRBJ1-3 | - | TRBV5-4 | 16 | TGTGCCAGCAGCTTGGGGCGCACGATCTCTGGAAACACCATATATTTT | CASSLGRTISGNTIYF
TRBD2 | TRBJ2-5 | - | TRBV7-2 | 12 | TGTGCCAGCAGAGGGGAGGGGGAGACCCAGTACTTC | CASRGEGETQYF
TRBD2 | TRBJ2-5 | few | TRBV28 | 17 | TGTGCCAGCAGTCCATTAGGGAGGGGACTATCCCAAGAGACCCAGTACTTC | CASSPLGRGLSQETQYF
TRBD1 | TRBJ2-7 | - | TRBV23-1 | 16 | TGCGCCAGCAGTCCTGAACTGACAGGGGGGTACTACGAGCAGTACTTC | CASSPELTGGYYEQYF
- | TRBJ2-1 | - | TRBV27 | 15 | TGTGCCAGCAGTTTGTTCAAAACAGGGTTCGATGAGCAGTTCTTC | CASSLFKTGFDEQFF
- | TRBJ2-1 | - | TRBV5-1 | 14 | TGCGCCAGCAGCGTCCAGAGCTCCTACAATGAGCAGTTCTTC | CASSVQSSYNEQFF
TRBD2 | TRBJ2-7 | - | TRBV27 | 14 | TGTGCCAGCAGCCCCAGCGGGAGGAGCTACGAGCAGTACTTC | CASSPSGRSYEQYF
TRBD1 | TRBJ1-2 | few | TRBV7-9 | 13 | TGTGCCAGCAGCGTCACAGGGGCTGATGGCTACACCTTC | CASSVTGADGYTF